This TCR beta chain was captured in a study of cytomegalovirus exposure and HLA in healthy donors listed by TCRdb under 2017. As for the study more broadly: In an earlier analysis of some 550 of the donors, 276 Gb of sequence data and about 110 million unique TCR beta sequences from roughly 200 million T cells were reported. Of the 350 to 400 genotyped donors, about 84% fell in the genetic ancestry cluster associated with self-reported Caucasian donors. In a later genetic analysis, genome-wide SNP genotypes for about three fifths of the 666 donors were used, and that subset was treated as a discovery cohort. The T cell repertoires of around 730 subjects were profiled by immunosequencing and related to cytomegalovirus serostatus. Typing coverage differed by locus: A, B, C, DRB1 and DQB1 were typed in roughly 629-640 donors, DQA1 in roughly 500, DPA1 in 600 to 610, and DPB1 in 450 to 480. Because of strong linkage in the cohort, five DR-DQ haplotypes were treated as single units for association and clustering. A separate validation cohort of about 110 different subjects was used in addition to the approximately 670-subject first cohort. Class I and class II HLA loci were covered by the typing at four-digit resolution. To predict cytomegalovirus infection status, the study combined high-throughput TCR immunosequencing, statistical association of individual TCRs with disease status, and machine learning. Alongside the repertoire data, information on donor age, sex, ethnicity and CMV serostatus was compiled. Among 398 genotyped donors of the cohort, an average of about 240,000 unique TCR beta nucleotide sequences were sequenced per donor, roughly 18% of them non-productive. Every repertoire in the discovery cohort had been generated on one and the same sequencing platform. A later analysis re-examined previously published TCR beta repertoires from several hundred donors and added high-resolution HLA genotyping to investigate patterns of TCR occurrence. The study aimed to test whether signatures of past pathogen exposure could be identified by cataloging public T cell receptors. An early release covering over 500 HLA-typed donors comprised 250 to 350 gigabases of sequencing data and roughly 85 million unique TCR sequences. To decide whether each TCR beta V gene segment behaved as functional or pseudogenic, an earlier analysis of some 600 of the donors relied on high-throughput TCR beta sequencing. Rather than drawing on any new phenotypic data, the later analysis identified candidate immune exposures from TCR beta sequences and the way those sequences occurred across donors. Summary of the overall study and its limitations: In an earlier analysis of about 540 of the donors, most TCR beta V segments were observed in productive rearrangements about 90% or about 30% of the time, broadly matching IMGT annotations. Most CMV-associated TCR beta chains appeared to be HLA-restricted in a later analysis, and the HLA associations seemed to be driven largely by CMV exposure. In vitro tests confirmed that a few of the cytomegalovirus-associated TCR beta chains recognize cytomegalovirus antigens. A later analysis reported that several top co-occurrence clusters appeared linked to parvovirus B19, influenza, CMV and Epstein-Barr virus. According to a later analysis, TCR association rates differed among HLA loci, with DRB1 alleles showing the most associated TCRs and HLA-C alleles showing the fewest. The earlier analysis of a few hundred of the donors excluded over 15 rarely observed V segments, including chromosome 9 orphons, because counts were too low. The authors suggested that the approach could potentially be generalized to other disease states and immunological phenotypes. A further reported finding was that TCR beta sequences accurately predicted the HLA-A and HLA-B alleles for most subjects in the first cohort. Cytomegalovirus status was reported to be diagnosed by the classifier with high specificity and sensitivity in both the original and validation cohorts. Because some donors lacked HLA typing at each locus, the association tests relied only on the typed subset. Assigning TCR associations to individual alleles was difficult when HLA alleles, especially DR and DQ, strongly co-occurred. According to a later genetic analysis, donors in an Asian-associated ancestry cluster had fewer N-insertions in productive TCRs than the roughly 660-donor mean. Immune exposure information for the cohort was limited to CMV serostatus. The study listed 164 TCR beta chains as associated with cytomegalovirus. Only TCR beta chains were sequenced in this cohort, and the absence of alpha or paired-chain data limited detectable features. Specific HLA alleles were associated with 15,000 to 20,000 TCR beta sequences at a false discovery rate of 0.05 in a later analysis. Across donors, most TCR sequences were observed very rarely, whereas some public TCRs were present in many individuals. A group of highly shared sequence variants was considered likely to be a technical artifact of the sequencing pipeline. A later analysis found that HLA-associated TCR beta chains were more clonally expanded and had lower generation probabilities than equally common non-associated chains. Linkage disequilibrium might explain the correlated functional status among segregating V segments, but an unknown experimental factor could not be ruled out. Sequencing depth was assumed to be roughly uniform across donors in the presence/absence analyses, though that assumption may not hold. V-gene and J-gene trimming of TCR beta chains was associated with a missense DCLRE1C variant in a later genetic analysis, and the association was replicated in an independent cohort.

Notes on this clone: Its specific antigen is unknown. Per-base qualities were not stored, and no clone one base away is much larger.

The cohort was made up of roughly 670 healthy bone marrow donors. All cohort members were sampled while nominally healthy, although unrecorded immune exposures were likely present. The donor was CMV seropositive and belonged to the group of 250 to 350 seropositive cohort members. A peripheral blood sample was collected from each donor, and TCR beta sequencing was performed on peripheral blood mononuclear cells. Genomic DNA was extracted from the blood cell samples with the Qiagen DNeasy Blood Extraction Kit. The library was made by the immunoSEQ multiplex PCR assay. A mixture of 60 forward primers for TCR Vbeta segments and 13 reverse primers for TCR Jbeta segments was used in the multiplex PCR. Amplification of the CDR3 region of rearranged TCR beta genes was performed with a multiplex PCR assay on genomic DNA. On the Illumina HiSeq System, the amplified TCR beta libraries were sequenced as 87-base-pair reads. The study's own analysis went as follows. Across the 700 or so repertoires, a later analysis counted approximately 83 million unique TCR beta chains, roughly 11 million of which were shared by at least two donors. To remove PCR and sequencing errors, raw reads were error-corrected and collapsed into unique sequences using a nearest-neighbor algorithm that merged closely related sequences. CDR3 sequences were aligned to IMGT reference sequences to assign V, D and J gene segments. For a sequence to be retained, a match of at least six nucleotides was required to both a V gene segment and a J gene segment. A rearrangement counted as productive if the CDR3 had no stop codons and remained in frame with V and J, and every other rearrangement counted as non-productive. CDR3 was defined by IMGT convention, running from the second conserved V-encoded cysteine to the conserved J-encoded phenylalanine. In an earlier analysis of roughly 580 of the donors, sequences lacking an unambiguous match to a single V gene segment were excluded. An earlier analysis of a few hundred of the donors classified V segments as functional when productive rearrangements were above 56.7% and as segregating when the standard deviation between donors was above 5%. A statistical classification framework was built for diagnosing cytomegalovirus status from the catalog of TCR beta chain sequences. In a later analysis, V and J genes were assigned by comparing TCR nucleotide sequences against IMGT/GENE-DB human TR gene sequences. In a later analysis, CDR3 sequences and most-parsimonious VDJ recombination scenarios were assigned using the TCRdist pipeline. In a later analysis, each TCR beta chain was defined by its CDR3 amino acid sequence together with its V-gene family, and reads lacking a unique V-gene family were excluded. A later analysis removed 500 to 650 highly shared, low-generation-probability nucleotide sequences to deal with suspected cross-contamination and a sequencing artifact. A later analysis calculated a clonal expansion index for each public chain from normalized within-repertoire ranks of inferred template counts. In a later analysis, generation probabilities were computed with a VDJ recombination model fitted to out-of-frame rearrangements, and the resulting probabilities were checked against IGoR. A later analysis scored TCR-TCR, TCR-HLA and TCR-CMV co-occurrence with hypergeometric tests, applying a repertoire-size bias correction to TCR pairs. To estimate false discovery rates, a later analysis permuted the HLA or CMV assignments 20 times. In a later analysis, co-occurring TCRs were grouped with DBSCAN, and TCRdist sequence similarity was added when clustering was performed within HLA-allele-positive subsets. Co-occurrence clustering excluded repertoires with fewer than 30,000 or more than 120,000 public chains, plus five with anomalous nucleotide sharing. TCRdb obtained this table from immuneACCESS and retained in-frame rearrangements with V and J assigned. These tables miss some clones; where compared with another copy, unresolved V genes account for less than half of the shortfall, and the remainder is unexplained. V and J calls and clone size are copied from that table; D and trimming were computed from the DNA. The sample table contains fewer than 120,000 clones; only one count was recorded for 76% of them. Of the sample, over 10% is held by the ten largest clones.

Sequenced: PBMCs. This sequence was found in a man aged 25-45 years in good health and CMV-seropositive.

This receptor has the CDR3 CASSPTSGTGGNTEAFF. The DNA is as follows: TGTGCCAGCAGCCCGACCTCCGGGACAGGGGGGAACACTGAAGCTTTCTTT. The chain employs TRBV9 and TRBJ1-1; TRBD1 aligns with 11 central bases. The germline V gene yields SGDLS for CDR1 and YYNGEE for CDR2. For this chain, trimming is 4 bases at the V end and 1 base at the J end, and the number of junction bases without a gene match is 9. The CDR3 sequence holds 17 residues, the cysteine and phenylalanine included. Only the CDR3 portion is preserved as DNA: 51 bases, with reading frame beginning at the first base.